These 32 T cell receptor beta chains originate from one sample sequenced in a study of Ad26.COV2.S vaccination and SARS-CoV-2 variants (dated by TCRdb to the early 2020s). Receptor amplification or capture employed the immunoSEQ multiplex PCR assay. TCRdb re-hosts the immuneACCESS table, in-frame sequences only. Its copies lack some clones; in the studies checked, an unresolved V gene accounts for under half of them, and the cause for the rest is not known. The sample has roughly 150,000 clones on record, 75% to 90% of them singletons. The leading ten clones occupy around 5.1% of the sample. This sample's time point label indicates: individuals recovered from natural SARS-CoV-2 infection. The sequencing here drew on peripheral blood, taken after recovery from COVID-19. All receptors derive from a human donor who had recovered from COVID-19.

The CDR3 spells CASSQEVRGGAGADTQYF. The CDR3 region has the DNA TGCGCCAGCAGCCAAGAAGTTCGGGGGGGGGCCGGGGCAGATACGCAGTATTTT. J is TRBJ2-3 and V is TRBV4-3; 8 bases fit TRBD2. The CDR3 totals 18 residues. Germline CDR1 reads LGHNA; CDR2 reads YSLEER. Trimming at V came to 0 bases and at J to 4 bases, leaving 12 bases not matched to a gene.

This sequence joins TRBV19 and TRBJ2-2, with TRBD1 matching 8 bases. V dropped 7 bases and J dropped 0; count of bases not matched to a gene: 10. CDR3 size: 17 residues. Germline V lookup: CDR1 LNHDA, CDR2 SQIVND (reference sequence). The CDR3 region is CASIRQGTTTNTGELFF. The CDR3 coding sequence is TGTGCCAGTATTAGACAGGGGACCACAACGAACACCGGGGAGCTGTTTTTT.

The V gene is TRBV18, the J gene TRBJ1-2; the D is unclear. V lost 1 base, J lost 2 bases, and 8 bases lay in between. The CDR3 totals 14 residues. Germline lookup yields CDR1 KGHSH and CDR2 LQKENI. CDR3 nucleotide sequence: TGTGCCAGCTCACCACGGACTGAAAACTATGGCTACACCTTC. Residues: CASSPRTENYGYTF.

The CDR3 nucleotides read TGTGCCAGCAGTTACTCGCAGGGGGTGAACACTGAAGCTTTCTTT. Residues: CASSYSQGVNTEAFF. The chain is built from TRBV6-5 and TRBJ1-1; 7 nucleotides agree with TRBD1. In germline, CDR1 is MNHEY, CDR2 SVGAGI. V trimming: 0 bases; J trimming: 0 bases; junction bases outside the gene matches: 1. This CDR3 is built from 15 residues.

This chain links TRBV4-1 with TRBJ2-2; D is unresolved. Germline lookup yields CDR1 MGHRA and CDR2 YSYEKL. This CDR3 has 15 residues. V lost 0 bases, J lost 3 bases, and 8 bases lay in between. CDR3 in DNA: TGCGCCAGCAGCCAAGATCAAGGGTACACCGGGGAGCTGTTTTTT. Protein product: CASSQDQGYTGELFF.

With respect to this clone: The sample contains more than one DNA sequence encoding this CDR3. This chain connects TRBV11-2 to TRBJ2-3; D is ambiguous. CDR3 length: 11 amino acids. The germline V gene has CDR1 SGHAT and CDR2 FQNNGV. Trimming took off 3 bases at V and 6 bases at J, with 4 bases between the two ends. The CDR3 reads CASSLGDTQYF. For the CDR3, the DNA is TGTGCCAGCAGCTTGGGGGATACGCAGTATTTT.

J is TRBJ1-1 and V is TRBV11-2; 11 nucleotides agree with TRBD1. Trimming at V came to 5 bases and at J to 8 bases, leaving 7 bases not matched to a gene. The CDR3 spans 14 residues. Germline-derived CDR1 and CDR2 are SGHAT and FQNNGV. The CDR3 sequence: CASSSWTGGVEAFF. For the CDR3, the DNA is TGTGCCAGCAGCAGCTGGACAGGGGGCGTAGAAGCTTTCTTT.

The rearrangement joins TRBV30 to TRBJ1-4; D uncertain. The V end lost 3 bases, the J end lost 5 bases, and 13 bases lay between the germline ends. Germline V lookup: CDR1 GTSNPN, CDR2 SVGIG (reference sequence). This CDR3 spans 14 amino acids. The DNA for the CDR3 is TGTGCCTGGAGAAGGAGCTACTCAAATGAAAAACTGTTTTTT. It specifies CAWRRSYSNEKLFF.

This clone was observed a few times. This chain connects TRBV18 to TRBJ2-7, with a tentative D call TRBD2 (7 bases). Germline V lookup: CDR1 KGHSH, CDR2 LQKENI. Trimming stripped 6 bases from V and 4 bases from J, with 19 bases between. The CDR3 contains 15 residues. For the CDR3, the DNA is TGTGCCAGCTCCCGATCCGCGGGGGCAGGATACGAGCAGTACTTC. It specifies CASSRSAGAGYEQYF.

This clone was counted ten times or more. The chain couples TRBV9 to TRBJ1-2; 7 nucleotides agree with TRBD1. With V trimmed by 0 bases and J by 4 bases, 6 bases remained unmatched. Germline values: CDR1 SGDLS, CDR2 YYNGEE. The length of the CDR3 is 15 residues. The CDR3 DNA follows: TGTGCCAGCAGCGTAGCAGGGACAGCCCGCTATGGCTACACCTTC. Protein: CASSVAGTARYGYTF. Based on the CDR3 plus reference TRBV9 and TRBJ1-2, the full variable domain is DSGVTQTPKHLITATGQRVTLRCSPRSGDLSVYWYQQSLDQGLQFLIQYYNGEERAKGNILERFSAQQFPDLHSELNLSSLELGDSALYFCASSVAGTARYGYTFGSGTRLTVV.

The chain is built from TRBV6-1 and TRBJ1-2; D gene ambiguous. In germline, CDR1 is MNHNS, CDR2 SASEGT. The ends were cut back, 0 bases at V and 5 bases at J, with 7 bases in the middle. This CDR3 region has 13 residues. The CDR3 DNA sequence: TGTGCCAGCAGTGAAGCGAGGAGATATGGCTACACCTTC. Its translation is CASSEARRYGYTF.

The chain links TRBV7-9 to TRBJ2-3; D not resolved. Trimming cost V 1 base and J 1 base, with 6 bases left between them. Germline V gene lookup returns CDR1 SEHNR and CDR2 FQNEAQ (reference sequence). The CDR3 has 14 residues. The CDR3 reads CASSLVVGTDTQYF. DNA of the CDR3: TGTGCCAGCAGCTTAGTTGTGGGCACAGATACGCAGTATTTT.

V gene TRBV2 combines with J gene TRBJ2-5, with TRBD1 as a possible D gene (6 bases). Germline values: CDR1 SNHLY, CDR2 FYNNEI. The CDR3 is 14 residues long. The germline V and J ends were trimmed by 7 bases and 7 bases, with 19 bases remaining between them. This chain's CDR3 is CASTERTAFTTQYF. DNA of the CDR3: TGTGCCAGCACAGAGAGGACAGCATTTACGACCCAGTACTTC.

The chain is built from TRBV28 and TRBJ2-7; 7 positions match TRBD2. This CDR3 contains 14 residues. CDR1 and CDR2 (germline): MDHEN, SYDVKM. With 3 bases clipped from V and 3 bases from J, the junction kept 5 bases outside the gene matches. The CDR3 coding sequence is TGTGCCAGCAGTTTTCGCGGGGGTTTCTACGAGCAGTACTTC. Its translation is CASSFRGGFYEQYF.

The chain recombines TRBV14 with TRBJ1-1; D not resolved. The CDR3 has 13 residues. Germline CDR1 reads SGHDN; CDR2 reads FVKESK. V lost 4 bases and J lost 0, with 6 bases in between. The CDR3 coding sequence is TGTGCCAGCAGCCCAAACATGAACACTGAAGCTTTCTTT. Protein: CASSPNMNTEAFF.

The rearrangement joins TRBV2 to TRBJ1-2; maybe TRBD1 (6 bases). Germline CDR1 SNHLY, CDR2 FYNNEI. The length of the CDR3 is 15 residues. Trimming left V 2 bases short and J 5 bases short, with 15 bases between. The CDR3 nucleotides are TGTGCCAGCAGTGAACTAGGGGGGGCGGGGTATGGCTACACCTTC. Protein sequence: CASSELGGAGYGYTF.

The CDR3 DNA reads TGTGCCAGCAGCCATCGGGACCGAAACTACGAGCAGTACTTC. Protein product: CASSHRDRNYEQYF. J is TRBJ2-7 and V is TRBV9; D possibly matches TRBD1 or TRBD2 (5 bases each). Germline CDR1 SGDLS, CDR2 YYNGEE. V gave up 4 bases and J gave up 3 bases, with 14 bases separating them. The CDR3 is made up of 14 amino acids.

V is TRBV5-5 and J is TRBJ1-1; D may be TRBD1 (5 bases). V shed 2 bases and J shed 2 bases, with 13 bases lying between them. Germline V CDR1 and CDR2: SGHKS, YYEKEE (reference sequence). CDR3 length equals 15 residues. This chain's CDR3 is CASSLKGGTNTEAFF. In DNA form, the CDR3 reads TGTGCCAGCAGCTTAAAAGGAGGGACTAACACTGAAGCTTTCTTT. Filled out from reference TRBV5-5 and TRBJ1-1, the complete variable domain reads DAGVTQSPTHLIKTRGQQVTLRCSPISGHKSVSWYQQVLGQGPQFIFQYYEKEERGRGNFPDRFSARQFPNYSSELNVNALLLGDSALYLCASSLKGGTNTEAFFGQGTRLTVV.

The chain has TRBV2 and TRBJ1-5; no clear D. This CDR3 is 13 amino acids long. CDR1 is SNHLY and CDR2 is FYNNEI in the germline V gene. V gave up 6 bases and J gave up 7 bases, with 13 bases separating them. The CDR3 spells CASRESPNQPQHF. CDR3 nucleotides: TGTGCCAGCAGGGAGAGCCCCAACCAGCCCCAGCATTTT.

The rearrangement links TRBV6-1 to TRBJ2-3; D gene unclear. The germline gives CDR1 MNHNS, CDR2 SASEGT. Between the trimmed V and J ends, which lost 2 bases and 7 bases, there was a span of 13 bases. The CDR3 contains 14 residues. The CDR3 sequence: CASSELTELNTQYF. CDR3 DNA: TGTGCCAGCAGTGAACTCACGGAGCTCAATACGCAGTATTTT.

V and J are TRBV12-3 or TRBV12-4 and TRBJ1-1; D is possibly TRBD1 (6 bases). This CDR3 is 13 amino acids long. V was clipped by 8 bases and J by 0 bases, with 10 bases between them. DNA of the CDR3: TGTGCCAGCGCTCGGGACATGAACACTGAAGCTTTCTTT. Its translation is CASARDMNTEAFF.

This clone appeared once. This chain connects TRBV19 to TRBJ2-5; the match to TRBD2 covers 7 bases. Germline V CDR1 and CDR2: LNHDA, SQIVND (reference sequence). V was pared by 5 bases and J by 5 bases, with 11 bases of the junction left unmatched. The CDR3 has 15 amino acids. In nucleotides, the CDR3 is TGTGCCAGTAGTCCGGGGACTATCCCTCGGGAGACCCAGTACTTC. It yields the protein CASSPGTIPRETQYF.

This clone is a singleton in its sample. The chain employs TRBV3-1 (or the pseudogene TRBV3-2) and TRBJ2-7, with TRBD2 matching 7 bases. Looked up from germline, CDR1 is LGHDT and CDR2 is YNNKEL (reference sequence). The CDR3 consists of 13 residues. J lost 2 bases, V lost 4 bases, and 2 bases had no gene match. As DNA, the CDR3 is TGTGCCAGCAGCCCTGGGGGGGCCTACGAGCAGTACTTC. Translating gives CASSPGGAYEQYF.

The chain couples TRBV7-2 to TRBJ2-7, with 7 bases identical to TRBD2. With 5 bases clipped from V and 0 bases from J, the junction kept 7 bases outside the gene matches. Germline V gives CDR1 SGHTA, CDR2 FQGNSA. The CDR3 covers 15 residues. For the CDR3, the DNA is TGTGCCAGCAGCCCGCAGGCGGGGGACTCCTACGAGCAGTACTTC. Residues: CASSPQAGDSYEQYF.

The table lists this clone with a few counts. This chain links TRBV7-2 with TRBJ1-3, with 8 bases that match TRBD1. V was clipped by 5 bases and J by 7 bases; unmatched bases: 4. This CDR3 is 13 amino acids long. Per the germline V gene, CDR1 is SGHTA and CDR2 is FQGNSA. The CDR3 loop is CASSPTGVNTIYF. The CDR3 coding sequence is TGTGCCAGCAGCCCGACAGGGGTGAACACCATATATTTT.

This clone was counted only a few times. J is TRBJ2-7 and V is TRBV14, with 7 bases lining up with TRBD1. Germline assignment: CDR1 SGHDN and CDR2 FVKESK. The CDR3 totals 15 residues. The junction had 10 bases not matched to a gene; V was cut back by 6 bases and J by 2 bases. The CDR3 DNA follows: TGTGCCAGCAGTATCCTCCGACAGGGAACCTACGAGCAGTACTTC. It translates to CASSILRQGTYEQYF.

In its sample, this clone was seen once. The V call is TRBV7-9, the J call TRBJ1-5; D unclear. The V gene lost 4 bases and the J gene lost 3 bases, with 4 bases spanning the gap. The germline V gene has CDR1 SEHNR and CDR2 FQNEAQ (reference sequence). This CDR3 has 12 residues. CDR3 region: CASSSDNQPQHF. The CDR3 DNA reads as TGTGCCAGCAGCTCAGACAATCAGCCCCAGCATTTT.

The chain links TRBV7-2 to TRBJ2-2; D gene ambiguous. Between the trimmed V and J ends, which lost 1 base and 5 bases, there was a span of 14 bases. The CDR3 totals 16 residues. Germline CDR1 SGHTA, CDR2 FQGNSA. In DNA, the CDR3 is TGTGCCAGCAGCTTAGAAGGTGCAGTAAAAACCGGGGAGCTGTTTTTT. Translated: CASSLEGAVKTGELFF.

This clone was observed a single time. The chain couples TRBV6-2 or TRBV6-3 to TRBJ2-7; D gene ambiguous. V was cut by 4 bases and J by 0 bases, with 13 bases left in between. The CDR3 is 15 amino acids. CDR1 MNHEY and CDR2 SVGEGT come from the germline V gene. The CDR3 nucleotides are TGTGCCAGCAGTTTCGACCCTTTTAGCTCCTACGAGCAGTACTTC. Encoded protein: CASSFDPFSSYEQYF.

J is TRBJ1-1 and V is TRBV19; D is ambiguous. The CDR3 totals 12 residues. Trimming removed 6 bases from V and 3 bases from J, with 8 bases in between. Germline V CDR1 and CDR2: LNHDA, SQIVND (reference sequence). The DNA for the CDR3 is TGTGCCAGTAGGGAGAGGGACACTGAAGCTTTCTTT. Translation gives CASRERDTEAFF.

CDR3 coding DNA: TGTGCCTGGAGTCAAGGAAACAATCAGCCCCAGCATTTT. It translates to CAWSQGNNQPQHF. This rearrangement joins TRBV30 to TRBJ1-5; the D is unclear. The CDR3 covers 13 residues. V was clipped by 2 bases and J by 3 bases, with 8 bases between them. CDR1 is GTSNPN, CDR2 SVGIG, per germline (reference sequence).

CDR3 sequence: CASSSRGTGITYEQYF. CDR3 bases: TGTGCCAGCAGCTCCCGGGGGACAGGGATTACCTACGAGCAGTACTTC. This rearrangement joins TRBV7-8 to TRBJ2-7, with TRBD1 matching over 9 bases. Germline values: CDR1 SGHVS, CDR2 FQNEAQ. The CDR3 runs to 16 residues. V was pared by 4 bases and J by 2 bases, with 9 bases of the junction left unmatched.